A single sample gave rise to the 20 T cell receptor beta chains below, sequenced in a study of T cell responses to AZD1222 COVID-19 vaccine. This table comes from immunoSEQ multiplex PCR, and its TCRdb copy is limited to in-frame clones, with some not included. Here the sample spans around 91,000 clones, around nine tenths being singletons. Sequenced here: peripheral blood, sampled on day 0 of AZD1222 vaccination. Receptors originate from an adult in good health.

The genes are TRBV15 and TRBJ2-7, with 8 bases fitting TRBD1. The CDR3 consists of 15 residues. Germline-derived CDR1 and CDR2 are LNHNV and YYDKDF (reference sequence). V lost 1 base, J lost 4 bases, and 6 bases stayed unmatched. The CDR3 region is CATSRGGRGPYEQYF. CDR3 in DNA: TGTGCCACCAGCAGAGGGGGCAGGGGGCCGTACGAGCAGTACTTC.

This clone turned up a few times. The rearrangement uses TRBV7-8 and TRBJ1-6; maybe TRBD1 (5 bases). The CDR3 length is 15 residues. V lost 1 base and J 10 bases, leaving 14 bases between the germline ends. CDR1 and CDR2 (germline): SGHVS, FQNEAQ. The CDR3 protein is CASSLEGVGASPLHF. In nucleotides, the CDR3 is TGTGCCAGCAGCTTAGAAGGGGTAGGCGCGTCACCCCTCCACTTT. Looking up the rest from reference TRBV7-8 and TRBJ1-6 gives the full variable domain: GAGVSQSPRYKVAKRGQDVALRCDPISGHVSLFWYQQALGQGPEFLTYFQNEAQLDKSGLPSDRFFAERPEGSVSTLKIQRTQQEDSAVYLCASSLEGVGASPLHFGNGTRLTVT.

This rearrangement joins TRBV5-1 to TRBJ2-1, with D hard to call. Germline-derived CDR1 and CDR2 are SGHRS and YFSETQ. Deletions cut 0 bases from V and 3 bases from J, with 13 bases between. The CDR3 has 16 amino acids. The CDR3 reads CASSLAPGSNYNEQFF. CDR3 nucleotides: TGCGCCAGCAGCTTGGCCCCCGGAAGTAACTACAATGAGCAGTTCTTC.

This chain uses TRBV28 with TRBJ1-1; maybe TRBD1 (6 bases). From germline, CDR1 is MDHEN and CDR2 SYDVKM. V shed 6 bases and J shed 1 base, with 24 bases lying between them. The CDR3 contains 18 residues. In DNA form, the CDR3 reads TGTGCCAGCAGAATCGCTTTGCTTCGGCAGGGGACGAACACTGAAGCTTTCTTT. Encoded protein: CASRIALLRQGTNTEAFF.

The genes are TRBV6-2 or TRBV6-3 and TRBJ2-1, with 9 bases aligning to TRBD2. In germline, CDR1 is MNHEY, CDR2 SVGEGT. CDR3 length: 18 amino acids. V shed 1 base and J 4 bases; nucleotides not matched to a gene: 11. The CDR3 region is CASSYWGGRALGYNEQFF. In DNA form, the CDR3 reads TGTGCCAGCAGTTACTGGGGCGGGAGGGCCCTCGGGTACAATGAGCAGTTCTTC.

The rearrangement joins TRBV4-3 to TRBJ1-6, with a possible D match to TRBD1 (5 bases). The CDR3 sequence is 15 residues long. Germline CDR1 reads LGHNA; CDR2 reads YSLEER. Between the trimmed V and J ends, which lost 4 bases and 7 bases, there was a span of 14 bases. As DNA, the CDR3 is TGCGCCAGCAGCCTGTCGGGGACGGGGAATTCACCCCTCCACTTT. Encoded protein: CASSLSGTGNSPLHF.

The V call is TRBV2, the J call TRBJ1-6; possibly TRBD1 for D (6 bases). CDR3 size: 13 residues. In germline, CDR1 is SNHLY, CDR2 FYNNEI. Trimming cost V 4 bases and J 9 bases, with 10 bases left between them. The CDR3 DNA reads TGTGCCAGCAGTGCAGGGGTGAGTTCACCCCTCCACTTT. This gives the protein CASSAGVSSPLHF.

The chain couples TRBV7-8 to TRBJ1-2; D is possibly TRBD1 (5 bases). In germline, CDR1 is SGHVS, CDR2 FQNEAQ. There are 16 residues in the CDR3. Trimming removed 5 bases from V and 3 bases from J, with 19 bases in between. DNA of the CDR3: TGTGCCAGCAGCCTACAGGTAGTGGGGACGGACTATGGCTACACCTTC. It yields the protein CASSLQVVGTDYGYTF.

The V gene is TRBV5-8, the J gene TRBJ1-1; the D is unclear. The CDR3 is 16 residues long. CDR1 and CDR2 (germline): SGHTS, YDEGEE. The V and J ends lost 3 bases and 1 base respectively, with 16 bases between them. The CDR3 DNA reads TGTGCCAGCAGCTCCGGGAGATCTGGGCGGAACACTGAAGCTTTCTTT. It encodes CASSSGRSGRNTEAFF.

The rearrangement uses TRBV27 and TRBJ1-5; tentative D call: TRBD1 (5 bases). Germline values: CDR1 MNHEY, CDR2 SMNVEV (reference sequence). The CDR3 has 15 residues. The V end lost 2 bases, the J end lost 2 bases, and 10 bases lay between the germline ends. The CDR3 nucleotides read TGTGCCAGCAGTTTAAGCAGGGTCGGCAATCAGCCCCAGCATTTT. Translation: CASSLSRVGNQPQHF.

The chain joins TRBV7-2 to TRBJ2-1; 8 nucleotides agree with TRBD1. This CDR3 comprises 14 residues. Germline CDR1 SGHTA, CDR2 FQGNSA. After removal of 4 bases from V and 12 bases from J, the junction contained 11 bases not matched to a gene. CDR3 nucleotides: TGTGCCAGCAGCTACCTCGGACAGGGAAGTTCGCAGTTCTTC. It encodes CASSYLGQGSSQFF.

The chain joins TRBV6-4 to TRBJ1-6; D might be TRBD1 (5 bases). Germline CDR1 is MRHNA and CDR2 is SNTAGT. Trimming left V 11 bases short and J 0 bases short, with 14 bases between. The CDR3 is 15 residues long. The CDR3 is CAGAGLSSYNSPLHF. In DNA form, the CDR3 reads TGTGCCGGGGCCGGCCTGAGCTCCTATAATTCACCCCTCCACTTT.

The V call is TRBV27, the J call TRBJ1-3; unclear D gene. V lost 6 bases and J lost 0, with 9 bases in between. The length of the CDR3 is 14 residues. Germline values: CDR1 MNHEY, CDR2 SMNVEV (reference sequence). The CDR3: CASRALSSGNTIYF. The CDR3 DNA is TGTGCCAGCAGGGCTCTCTCCTCTGGAAACACCATATATTTT.

This sequence joins TRBV29-1 and TRBJ2-7, with 11 bases identical to TRBD2. The CDR3 is 13 residues long. Germline V lookup: CDR1 SQVTM, CDR2 ANQGSEA. Trimming at V came to 6 bases and at J to 5 bases, leaving 6 bases not matched to a gene. The CDR3 coding sequence is TGCAGCGTCAGTCAACTAGCGGGAGACGAGCAGTACTTC. Residues: CSVSQLAGDEQYF.

The V call is TRBV7-8, the J call TRBJ2-5; D gene unclear. The germline V gene encodes CDR1 SGHVS and CDR2 FQNEAQ. CDR3 length: 15 amino acids. V was pared by 1 base and J by 4 bases, with 13 bases between. The DNA for the CDR3 is TGTGCCAGCAGCTTAGTTCGGTCACCCAGAGAGACCCAGTACTTC. It encodes CASSLVRSPRETQYF. Based on the CDR3 plus reference TRBV7-8 and TRBJ2-5, the full variable domain is GAGVSQSPRYKVAKRGQDVALRCDPISGHVSLFWYQQALGQGPEFLTYFQNEAQLDKSGLPSDRFFAERPEGSVSTLKIQRTQQEDSAVYLCASSLVRSPRETQYFGPGTRLLVL.

The chain couples TRBV28 to TRBJ1-4; D uncertain. V was clipped by 11 bases and J by 6 bases, with 10 bases between them. Germline V gene lookup returns CDR1 MDHEN and CDR2 SYDVKM. This CDR3 has 11 residues. CDR3 in DNA: TGTGCCGGCGGGGTCGATGAAAAACTGTTTTTT. The encoded protein is CAGGVDEKLFF.

The V and J genes are TRBV11-2 and TRBJ2-4, with 15 bases aligning to TRBD2. The CDR3 spans 18 residues. CDR1 is SGHAT and CDR2 is FQNNGV in the germline V gene. V shed 5 bases and J 1 base; nucleotides not matched to a gene: 6. This CDR3 reads CASSPGLAGGIAKNIQYF. The CDR3 coding sequence is TGTGCCAGCAGCCCCGGACTAGCGGGGGGGATCGCCAAAAACATTCAGTACTTC. The variable domain in full, with the rest retrieved from reference TRBV11-2 and TRBJ2-4, is EAGVAQSPRYKIIEKRQSVAFWCNPISGHATLYWYQQILGQGPKLLIQFQNNGVVDDSQLPKDRFSAERLKGVDSTLKIQPAKLEDSAVYLCASSPGLAGGIAKNIQYFGAGTRLSVL.

The rearrangement links TRBV18 to TRBJ2-2, with 9 bases matching TRBD2. This CDR3 is 16 amino acids long. Germline loops: CDR1 KGHSH, CDR2 LQKENI. The junction had 3 bases not matched to a gene; V was cut back by 3 bases and J by 1 base. CDR3 nucleotide sequence: TGTGCCAGCTCACCCCGGACTAGCGTGAACACCGGGGAGCTGTTTTTT. Translating gives CASSPRTSVNTGELFF.

This chain connects TRBV7-2 to TRBJ1-6; 7 positions match TRBD1. The germline V gene has CDR1 SGHTA and CDR2 FQGNSA. The CDR3 spans 15 residues. The ends lost 5 bases at V and 6 bases at J; junction bases unmatched: 7. The CDR3 DNA follows: TGTGCCAGCAGCCTCTTCCGACAGGGTAATTCACCCCTCCACTTT. Amino acids: CASSLFRQGNSPLHF.

The rearrangement uses TRBV3-1 (or the pseudogene TRBV3-2) and TRBJ2-4, with D hard to call. CDR3 length: 14 residues. Germline V CDR1 and CDR2: LGHDT, YNNKEL (reference sequence). V lost 6 bases and J 6 bases, leaving 15 bases between the germline ends. CDR3 sequence reads: CASSLVGRRNIQYF. The CDR3 DNA reads TGTGCCAGCAGTCTTGTAGGGCGGAGAAACATTCAGTACTTC.